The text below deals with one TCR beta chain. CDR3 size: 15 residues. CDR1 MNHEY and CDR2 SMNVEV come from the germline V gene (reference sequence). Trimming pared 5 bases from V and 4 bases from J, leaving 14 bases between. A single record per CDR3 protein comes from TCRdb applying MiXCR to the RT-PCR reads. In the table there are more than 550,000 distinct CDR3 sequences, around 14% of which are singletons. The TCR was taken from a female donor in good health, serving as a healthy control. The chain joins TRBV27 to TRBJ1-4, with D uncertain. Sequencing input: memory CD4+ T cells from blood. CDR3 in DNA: TGTGCCAGCAGTCGGAGCGGGAGACTTAATGAAAAACTGTTTTTT. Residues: CASSRSGRLNEKLFF.